A single sample is the source of the 21 T cell receptor beta chains below, sequenced in a study of blood T cell repertoires in COVID-19. Assay used: immunoSEQ multiplex PCR; TCRdb lists only in-frame clones, some missing. The table records about 170,000 clones, around 72% of them present only once. The sequencing sample was made of peripheral blood. These receptors all stem from an elderly woman with acute or convalescent COVID-19.

The chain links TRBV18 to TRBJ2-7; 7 nucleotides match TRBD1. Germline-derived CDR1 and CDR2 are KGHSH and LQKENI. Trimming cost V 2 bases and J 8 bases; bases outside gene matches: 9. The CDR3 length is 14 residues. CDR3 region: CASSPDRAVGQQYF. The CDR3 DNA follows: TGTGCCAGCTCACCAGACAGGGCCGTCGGCCAGCAGTACTTC.

The chain joins TRBV5-1 to TRBJ2-5; 11 bases fit TRBD1. This CDR3 has 17 amino acids. Germline V CDR1 and CDR2: SGHRS, YFSETQ. V lost 4 bases and J lost 5; bases outside the gene matches: 13. Here the CDR3 reads CASSAGQGVLVSETQYF. For the CDR3, the DNA is TGCGCCAGCAGCGCGGGACAGGGGGTATTGGTTTCCGAGACCCAGTACTTC.

The V call is TRBV13, the J call TRBJ2-1, with 10 bases aligning to TRBD1. With 5 bases clipped from V and 5 bases from J, the junction kept 6 bases outside the gene matches. This CDR3 has 15 residues. The germline V gene has CDR1 PRHDT and CDR2 FYEKMQ (reference sequence). The CDR3 reads CASSNRDRGNNEQFF. The DNA of the CDR3 is TGTGCCAGCAGCAACCGGGACAGGGGCAACAATGAGCAGTTCTTC.

The chain uses TRBV19 and TRBJ2-7; 10 bases are a match to TRBD2. Losses at the gene ends were 5 bases for V and 1 base for J; bases not matched to a gene: 5. This CDR3 spans 15 amino acids. Germline V gives CDR1 LNHDA, CDR2 SQIVND (reference sequence). For the CDR3, the DNA is TGTGCCAGTAGTGTACTAGCGGGAACTTCCTACGAGCAGTACTTC. It codes for CASSVLAGTSYEQYF.

This clone has just one count. The chain carries TRBV30 and TRBJ2-3; 9 bases match TRBD2. This CDR3 is 15 amino acids long. Per germline, CDR1 GTSNPN and CDR2 SVGIG (reference sequence). V was pared by 2 bases and J by 3 bases, with 6 bases of the junction left unmatched. The CDR3 nucleotides read TGTGCCTGGAGTCTGCTAGCGGGACTAACAGATACGCAGTATTTT. Translation gives CAWSLLAGLTDTQYF.

The table lists this clone with a count of one. J is TRBJ2-1 and V is TRBV5-1; no reliable D call. Germline V gene sequence: CDR1 SGHRS, CDR2 YFSETQ. The CDR3 extends over 15 amino acids. Trimming removed 0 bases from V and 0 bases from J, with 7 bases in between. The CDR3: CASSLVRSSYNEQFF. The CDR3 DNA reads as TGCGCCAGCAGCTTGGTTCGGAGCTCCTACAATGAGCAGTTCTTC.

This clone was seen a few times. The rearrangement joins TRBV5-4 to TRBJ2-7, with TRBD2 identical over 10 bases. Germline V gives CDR1 SGHNT, CDR2 YYREEE (reference sequence). V lost 4 bases and J lost 6; bases outside the gene matches: 13. The CDR3 covers 16 residues. For the CDR3, the DNA is TGTGCCAGCAGCCCTGGCGCTAGCGGGAGCCCCATCGAGCAGTACTTC. Translated, it gives CASSPGASGSPIEQYF.

The V and J genes are TRBV27 and TRBJ1-1; 9 nucleotides match TRBD1. CDR1 is MNHEY and CDR2 is SMNVEV in the germline V gene (reference sequence). V shed 6 bases, J shed 6 bases, and the junction held 8 bases outside the gene matches. The CDR3 sequence is 14 residues long. The CDR3 region is CASSPRDRVAEAFF. For the CDR3, the DNA is TGTGCCAGCAGCCCCCGGGACAGGGTGGCTGAAGCTTTCTTT.

The chain recombines TRBV9 with TRBJ1-4; D perhaps matches TRBD1 (5 bases). The CDR3 extends over 15 amino acids. V lost 3 bases, J lost 3 bases, and 12 bases lay in between. Germline loops: CDR1 SGDLS, CDR2 YYNGEE. CDR3 amino acids: CASSDTREANEKLFF. In DNA form, the CDR3 reads TGTGCCAGCAGCGATACCAGGGAGGCTAATGAAAAACTGTTTTTT.

V gene TRBV6-4 combines with J gene TRBJ2-3, with TRBD2 matching over 7 bases. The trim removed 5 bases at V and 4 bases at J, leaving 6 bases unmatched. Germline V gene data show CDR1 as MRHNA and CDR2 as SNTAGT. CDR3 length equals 14 residues. Here the CDR3 reads CASSSTGGADTQYF. Written as DNA, the CDR3 is TGTGCCAGCAGTTCAACGGGAGGAGCAGATACGCAGTATTTT.

The chain joins TRBV27 to TRBJ2-3, with TRBD2 matching 7 bases. The CDR3 length is 14 residues. Trimming removed 5 bases from V and 4 bases from J; junction bases left unmatched: 6. Germline V CDR1 and CDR2: MNHEY, SMNVEV (reference sequence). The CDR3 here is CASSPQRGADTQYF. The CDR3 region has the DNA TGTGCCAGCAGTCCTCAGCGGGGAGCAGATACGCAGTATTTT.

The CDR3 protein is CSVGDRTYEQYF. CDR3 nucleotides: TGCAGCGTTGGGGACAGGACCTACGAGCAGTACTTC. The chain uses TRBV29-1 and TRBJ2-7; 8 positions agree with TRBD1. Germline lookup yields CDR1 SQVTM and CDR2 ANQGSEA. The CDR3 has 12 amino acids. Trimming removed 4 bases from V and 2 bases from J; junction bases left unmatched: 1.

The CDR3 region has the DNA TGCGCCAGCAGCCAAGAAGGACAGGGGGAACAGCCCCAGCATTTT. Its translation: CASSQEGQGEQPQHF. V and J are TRBV4-1 and TRBJ1-5, with 10 positions matching TRBD1. Trimming removed 0 bases from V and 7 bases from J; junction bases left unmatched: 3. The CDR3 runs 15 residues. CDR1 and CDR2 (germline): MGHRA, YSYEKL.

This chain joins TRBV28 and TRBJ1-5, with a possible D match to TRBD1 (6 bases). Germline V gives CDR1 MDHEN, CDR2 SYDVKM. This CDR3 comprises 15 residues. The V and J ends lost 6 bases and 0 bases respectively, with 12 bases between them. The CDR3 DNA sequence: TGTGCCAGCAGAACAGGGCACCTTAGCAATCAGCCCCAGCATTTT. It codes for CASRTGHLSNQPQHF.

The V gene is TRBV7-9, the J gene TRBJ2-7; D possibly corresponds to TRBD1 (5 bases). The length of the CDR3 is 14 residues. CDR1 and CDR2 (germline): SEHNR, FQNEAQ (reference sequence). Trimming took off 6 bases at V and 2 bases at J, with 14 bases between the two ends. The CDR3 is CASSSPAGPYEQYF. The CDR3 DNA follows: TGTGCCAGCAGTTCCCCAGCAGGGCCCTACGAGCAGTACTTC.

The sample holds a few counts of this clone. The chain is built from TRBV10-1 and TRBJ2-5, with 9 bases aligning to TRBD2. The CDR3 has 17 residues. CDR1 and CDR2 from the germline V gene are WNHNN and SYGVQD (reference sequence). Germline trimming cut 0 bases from V and 5 bases from J; bases unmatched to any gene: 10. CDR3: CASSESSWREGRETQYF. The CDR3 bases are TGCGCCAGCAGTGAGTCGAGTTGGCGGGAGGGCCGGGAGACCCAGTACTTC.

This clone was observed once. This rearrangement joins TRBV6-5 to TRBJ1-2; D unclear. V was pared by 6 bases and J by 5 bases, with 16 bases between. The CDR3 is made up of 14 amino acids. Germline assignment: CDR1 MNHEY and CDR2 SVGAGI. CDR3 sequence (DNA): TGTGCCAGCAGCCCCCGTTGGAGTGGGTATGGCTACACCTTC. Its translation is CASSPRWSGYGYTF.

This rearrangement joins TRBV10-2 to TRBJ2-2; 8 bases align to TRBD2. CDR1 is WSHSY, CDR2 SAAADI, per germline. The CDR3 has 12 amino acids. The junction had 2 bases not matched to a gene; V was cut back by 7 bases and J by 7 bases. The CDR3 here is CASTAGGGELFF. The CDR3 nucleotides read TGCGCCAGCACTGCGGGGGGCGGGGAGCTGTTTTTT.

V gene TRBV28 combines with J gene TRBJ2-1, with a possible D match to TRBD1 (5 bases). From germline, CDR1 is MDHEN and CDR2 SYDVKM. CDR3 length equals 17 residues. The V end lost 5 bases, the J end lost 5 bases, and 22 bases lay between the germline ends. DNA for the CDR3: TGTGCCAGCAGTCCTGCGGCAGCGACAGAGAAGAACAATGAGCAGTTCTTC. Translating gives CASSPAAATEKNNEQFF.

This chain connects TRBV11-1 to TRBJ2-1; D is uncertain. Germline CDR1 is SGHAT and CDR2 is FQDESV (reference sequence). V shed 5 bases and J shed 1 base, with 9 bases lying between them. The CDR3 sequence is 14 residues long. CDR3 protein: CASSPDWSYNEQFF. The CDR3 DNA sequence: TGTGCCAGCAGCCCAGATTGGTCCTACAATGAGCAGTTCTTC.

The V gene is TRBV6-2 or TRBV6-3, the J gene TRBJ2-1, with D uncertain. The V end was cut by 5 bases, the J end by 5 bases, with 10 bases between. Germline V lookup: CDR1 MNHEY, CDR2 SVGEGT. The length of the CDR3 is 13 residues. The CDR3 region is CASSVRFNNEQFF. The CDR3 DNA sequence: TGTGCCAGCAGTGTTAGATTCAACAATGAGCAGTTCTTC.